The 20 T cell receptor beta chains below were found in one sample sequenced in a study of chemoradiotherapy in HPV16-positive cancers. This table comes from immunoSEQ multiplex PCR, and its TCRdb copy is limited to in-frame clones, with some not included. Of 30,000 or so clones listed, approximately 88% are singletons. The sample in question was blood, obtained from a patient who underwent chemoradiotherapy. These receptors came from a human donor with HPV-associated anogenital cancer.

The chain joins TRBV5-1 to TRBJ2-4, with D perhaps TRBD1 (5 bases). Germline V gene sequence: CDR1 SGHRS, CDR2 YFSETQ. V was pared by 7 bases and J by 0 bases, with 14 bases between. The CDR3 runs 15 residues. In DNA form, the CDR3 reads TGCGCCAGCTCGGACATTTCACTAGCCAAAAACATTCAGTACTTC. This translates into CASSDISLAKNIQYF.

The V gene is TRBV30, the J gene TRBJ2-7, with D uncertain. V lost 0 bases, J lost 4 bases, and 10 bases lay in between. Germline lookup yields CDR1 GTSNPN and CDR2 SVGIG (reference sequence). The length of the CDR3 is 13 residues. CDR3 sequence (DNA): TGTGCCTGGAGTGTGGCCGTCGGGTACGAGCAGTACTTC. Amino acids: CAWSVAVGYEQYF. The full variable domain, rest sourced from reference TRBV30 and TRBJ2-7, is SQTIHQWPATLVQPVGSPLSLECTVEGTSNPNLYWYRQAAGRGLQLLFYSVGIGQISSEVPQNLSASRPQDRQFILSSKKLLLSDSGFYLCAWSVAVGYEQYFGPGTRLTVT.

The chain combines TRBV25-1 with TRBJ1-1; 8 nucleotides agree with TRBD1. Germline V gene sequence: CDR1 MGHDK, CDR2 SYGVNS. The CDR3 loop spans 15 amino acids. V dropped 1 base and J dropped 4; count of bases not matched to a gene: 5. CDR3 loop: CASSESPTGVTEAFF. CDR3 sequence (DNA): TGTGCCAGCAGTGAATCCCCGACAGGGGTCACTGAAGCTTTCTTT.

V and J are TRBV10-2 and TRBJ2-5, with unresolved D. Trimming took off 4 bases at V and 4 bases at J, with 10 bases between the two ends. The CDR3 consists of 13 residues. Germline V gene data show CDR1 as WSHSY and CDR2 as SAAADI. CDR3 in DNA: TGCGCCAGCAGTGCCGGCAGCATAGAGACCCAGTACTTC. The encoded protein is CASSAGSIETQYF.

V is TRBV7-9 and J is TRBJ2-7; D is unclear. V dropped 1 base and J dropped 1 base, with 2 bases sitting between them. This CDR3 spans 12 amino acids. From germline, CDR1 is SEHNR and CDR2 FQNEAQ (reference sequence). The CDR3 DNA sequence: TGTGCCAGCAGCTTAGTATCCTACGAGCAGTACTTC. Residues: CASSLVSYEQYF.

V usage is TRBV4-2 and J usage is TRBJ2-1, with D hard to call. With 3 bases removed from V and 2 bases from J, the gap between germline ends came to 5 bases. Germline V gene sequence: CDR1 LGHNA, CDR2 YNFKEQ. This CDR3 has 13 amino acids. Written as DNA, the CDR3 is TGTGCCAGCAGCCAGGCGGCCTACAATGAGCAGTTCTTC. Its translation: CASSQAAYNEQFF.

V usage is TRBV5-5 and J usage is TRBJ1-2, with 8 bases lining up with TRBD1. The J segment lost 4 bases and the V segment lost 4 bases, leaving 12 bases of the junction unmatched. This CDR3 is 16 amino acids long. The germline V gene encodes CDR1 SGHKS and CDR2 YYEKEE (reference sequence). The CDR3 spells CASSTDRGSLSYGYTF. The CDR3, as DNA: TGTGCCAGCAGCACAGACAGGGGTTCCCTATCCTATGGCTACACCTTC.

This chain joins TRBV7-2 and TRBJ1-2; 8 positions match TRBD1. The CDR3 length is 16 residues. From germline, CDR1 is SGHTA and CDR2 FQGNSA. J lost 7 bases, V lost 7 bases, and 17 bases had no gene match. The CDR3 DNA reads TGTGCCAGCATCGAAAGCGCAGGGGGCGAGGTTTCTGGCTACACCTTC. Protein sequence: CASIESAGGEVSGYTF.

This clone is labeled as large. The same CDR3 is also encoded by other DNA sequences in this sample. The DNA for the CDR3 is TGTGCCAGCAGCTTGAGGGGCACTGAAGCTTTCTTT. It codes for CASSLRGTEAFF. The chain links TRBV5-6 to TRBJ1-1; possibly TRBD1 for D (5 bases). Germline assignment: CDR1 SGHDT and CDR2 YYEEEE. The CDR3 runs 12 residues. V was pared by 1 base and J by 4 bases, with 5 bases between. Based on the CDR3 plus reference TRBV5-6 and TRBJ1-1, the full variable domain is DAGVTQSPTHLIKTRGQQVTLRCSPKSGHDTVSWYQQALGQGPQFIFQYYEEEERQRGNFPDRFSGHQFPNYSSELNVNALLLGDSALYLCASSLRGTEAFFGQGTRLTVV.

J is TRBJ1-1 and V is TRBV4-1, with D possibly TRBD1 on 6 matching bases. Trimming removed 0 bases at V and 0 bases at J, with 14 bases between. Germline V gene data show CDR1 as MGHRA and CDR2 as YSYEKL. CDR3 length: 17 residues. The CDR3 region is CASSQDQGWPMNTEAFF. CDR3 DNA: TGCGCCAGCAGCCAAGATCAGGGGTGGCCCATGAACACTGAAGCTTTCTTT.

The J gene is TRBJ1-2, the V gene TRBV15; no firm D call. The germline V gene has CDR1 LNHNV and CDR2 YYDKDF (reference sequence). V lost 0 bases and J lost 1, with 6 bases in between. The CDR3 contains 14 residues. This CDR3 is CATSRDPINYGYTF. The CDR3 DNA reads TGTGCCACCAGCAGAGATCCGATTAACTATGGCTACACCTTC.

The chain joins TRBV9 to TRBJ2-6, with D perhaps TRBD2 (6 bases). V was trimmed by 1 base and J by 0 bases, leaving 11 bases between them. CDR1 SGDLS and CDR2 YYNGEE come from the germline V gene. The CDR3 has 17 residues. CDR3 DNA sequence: TGTGCCAGCAGCGTAACGGAGGGCTCCTCTGGGGCCAACGTCCTGACTTTC. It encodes CASSVTEGSSGANVLTF. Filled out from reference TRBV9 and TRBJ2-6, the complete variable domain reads DSGVTQTPKHLITATGQRVTLRCSPRSGDLSVYWYQQSLDQGLQFLIQYYNGEERAKGNILERFSAQQFPDLHSELNLSSLELGDSALYFCASSVTEGSSGANVLTFGAGSRLTVL.

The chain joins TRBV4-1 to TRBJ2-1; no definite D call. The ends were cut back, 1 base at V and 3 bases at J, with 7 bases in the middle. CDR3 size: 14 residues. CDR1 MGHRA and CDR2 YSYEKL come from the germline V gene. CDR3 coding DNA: TGCGCCAGCAGCCAAGTTGGTTACTACAATGAGCAGTTCTTC. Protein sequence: CASSQVGYYNEQFF.

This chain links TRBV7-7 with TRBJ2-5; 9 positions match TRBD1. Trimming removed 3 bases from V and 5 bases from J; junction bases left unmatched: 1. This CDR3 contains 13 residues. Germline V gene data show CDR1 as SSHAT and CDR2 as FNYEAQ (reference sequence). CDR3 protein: CASSFDRGETQYF. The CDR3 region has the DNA TGTGCCAGCAGCTTTGACAGGGGGGAGACCCAGTACTTC.

In nucleotides, the CDR3 is TGTGCCAGCAGTGACCGACCTTTCAGACAGGGGAACACAGATACGCAGTATTTT. Its protein is CASSDRPFRQGNTDTQYF. The V gene is TRBV6-4, the J gene TRBJ2-3; 8 bases fit TRBD1. Germline assignment: CDR1 MRHNA and CDR2 SNTAGT. There are 18 residues in the CDR3. Unmatched junction bases numbered 12, after V lost 2 bases and J lost 2 bases.

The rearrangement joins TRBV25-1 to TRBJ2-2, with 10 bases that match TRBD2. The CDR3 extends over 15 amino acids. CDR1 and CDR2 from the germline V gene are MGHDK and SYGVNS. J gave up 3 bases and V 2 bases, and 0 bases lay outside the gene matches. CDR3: CASSEGLADTGELFF. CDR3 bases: TGTGCCAGCAGTGAAGGACTAGCGGACACCGGGGAGCTGTTTTTT.

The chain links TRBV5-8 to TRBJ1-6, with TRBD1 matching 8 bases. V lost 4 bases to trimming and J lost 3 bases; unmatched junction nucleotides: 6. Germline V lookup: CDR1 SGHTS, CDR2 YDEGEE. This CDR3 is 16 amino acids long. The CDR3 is CASSITGTGYNSPLHF. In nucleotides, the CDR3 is TGTGCCAGCAGCATTACCGGGACAGGCTATAATTCACCCCTCCACTTT.

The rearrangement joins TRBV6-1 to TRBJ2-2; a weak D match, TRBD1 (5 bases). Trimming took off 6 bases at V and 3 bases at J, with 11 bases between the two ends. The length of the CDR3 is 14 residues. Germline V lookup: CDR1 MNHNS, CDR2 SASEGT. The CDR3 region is CASRTDGDTGELFF. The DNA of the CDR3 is TGTGCCAGCAGGACAGACGGAGACACCGGGGAGCTGTTTTTT.

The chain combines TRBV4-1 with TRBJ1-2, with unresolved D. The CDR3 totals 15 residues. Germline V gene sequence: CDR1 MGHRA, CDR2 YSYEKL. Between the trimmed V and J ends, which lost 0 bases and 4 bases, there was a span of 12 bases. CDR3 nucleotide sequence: TGCGCCAGCAGCCAAGATGAAGGCAGCTTCTATGGCTACACCTTC. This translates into CASSQDEGSFYGYTF.

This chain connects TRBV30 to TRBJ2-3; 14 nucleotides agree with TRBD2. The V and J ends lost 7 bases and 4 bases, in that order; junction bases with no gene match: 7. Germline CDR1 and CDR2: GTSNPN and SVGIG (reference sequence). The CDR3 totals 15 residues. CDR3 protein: CASRLAGGFPDTQYF. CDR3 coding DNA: TGTGCCTCCCGACTAGCGGGGGGGTTTCCAGATACGCAGTATTTT.